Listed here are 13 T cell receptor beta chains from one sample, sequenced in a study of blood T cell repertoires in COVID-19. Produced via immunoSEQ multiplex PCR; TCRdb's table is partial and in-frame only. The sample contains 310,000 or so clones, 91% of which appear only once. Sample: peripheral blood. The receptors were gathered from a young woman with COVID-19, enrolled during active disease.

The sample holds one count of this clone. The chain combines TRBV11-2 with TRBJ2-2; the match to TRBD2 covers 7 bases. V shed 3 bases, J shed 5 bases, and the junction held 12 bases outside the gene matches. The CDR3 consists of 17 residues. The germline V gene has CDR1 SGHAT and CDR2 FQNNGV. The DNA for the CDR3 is TGTGCCAGCAGCTTCACCGGGACTAAGGGCCCTACCGGGGAGCTGTTTTTT. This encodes CASSFTGTKGPTGELFF.

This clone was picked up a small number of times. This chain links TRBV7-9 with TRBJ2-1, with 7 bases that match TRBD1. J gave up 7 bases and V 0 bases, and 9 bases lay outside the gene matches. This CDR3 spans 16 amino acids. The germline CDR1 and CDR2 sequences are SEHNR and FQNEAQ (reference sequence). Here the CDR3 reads CASSLAQRGQGNEQFF. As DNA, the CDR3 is TGTGCCAGCAGCTTAGCTCAGAGGGGGCAAGGAAATGAGCAGTTCTTC.

CDR3 sequence reads: CASSVDSGPNEKLFF. In nucleotides, the CDR3 is TGCGCCAGCAGCGTTGACAGTGGACCTAATGAAAAACTGTTTTTT. The chain joins TRBV5-1 to TRBJ1-4; possible D gene TRBD1, 5 bases. The V gene's germline CDR1 is SGHRS and CDR2 YFSETQ. With 4 bases removed from V and 3 bases from J, the gap between germline ends came to 13 bases. CDR3 length equals 15 residues.

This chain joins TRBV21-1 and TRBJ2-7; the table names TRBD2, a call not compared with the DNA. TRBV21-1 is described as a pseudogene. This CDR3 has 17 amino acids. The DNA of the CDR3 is TGTGCCAGCAGCTTCTACATACCTAGAGTGAGCTCCTACGAGCAGTACTTC. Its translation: CASSFYIPRVSSYEQYF.

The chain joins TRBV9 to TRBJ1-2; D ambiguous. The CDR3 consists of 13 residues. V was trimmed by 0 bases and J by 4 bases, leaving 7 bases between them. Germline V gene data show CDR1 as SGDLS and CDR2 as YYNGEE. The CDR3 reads CASSVDEGYGYTF. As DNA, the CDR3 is TGTGCCAGCAGCGTAGATGAGGGCTATGGCTACACCTTC.

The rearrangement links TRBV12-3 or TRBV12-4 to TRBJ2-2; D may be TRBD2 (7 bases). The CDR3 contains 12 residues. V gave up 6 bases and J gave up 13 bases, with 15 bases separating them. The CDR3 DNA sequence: TGTGCCAGCAGGCCCGGGGGGCAGGGGCTGTTTTTT. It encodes CASRPGGQGLFF.

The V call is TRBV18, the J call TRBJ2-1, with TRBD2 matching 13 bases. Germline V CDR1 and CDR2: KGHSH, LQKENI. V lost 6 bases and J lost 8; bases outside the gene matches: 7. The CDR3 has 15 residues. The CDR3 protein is CASSGLAGDVDEQFF. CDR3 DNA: TGTGCCAGCTCCGGACTAGCGGGAGACGTGGATGAGCAGTTCTTC.

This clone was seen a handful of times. The CDR3 sequence: CAWSVEAAPTWGSPLHF. In DNA, the CDR3 is TGTGCCTGGAGTGTGGAGGCCGCCCCAACGTGGGGTTCACCCCTCCACTTT. The rearrangement uses TRBV30 and TRBJ1-6; D uncertain. Trimming cost V 0 bases and J 9 bases, with 21 bases left between them. The CDR3 is 17 amino acids. The germline CDR1 and CDR2 sequences are GTSNPN and SVGIG (reference sequence).

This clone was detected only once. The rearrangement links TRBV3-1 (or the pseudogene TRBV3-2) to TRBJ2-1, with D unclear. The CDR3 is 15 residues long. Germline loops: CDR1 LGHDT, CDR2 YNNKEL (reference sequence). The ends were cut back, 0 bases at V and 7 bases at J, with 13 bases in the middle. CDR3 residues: CASSQDLIEQNEQFF. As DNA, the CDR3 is TGTGCCAGCAGCCAAGATCTTATCGAACAGAATGAGCAGTTCTTC.

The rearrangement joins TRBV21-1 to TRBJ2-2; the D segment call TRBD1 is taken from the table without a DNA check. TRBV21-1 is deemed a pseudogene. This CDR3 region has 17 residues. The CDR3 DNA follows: TGTGCCAGCAGCATAGTCAGGGAAACTGTAGACACCGGGGAGCTGTTTTTT. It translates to CASSIVRETVDTGELFF.

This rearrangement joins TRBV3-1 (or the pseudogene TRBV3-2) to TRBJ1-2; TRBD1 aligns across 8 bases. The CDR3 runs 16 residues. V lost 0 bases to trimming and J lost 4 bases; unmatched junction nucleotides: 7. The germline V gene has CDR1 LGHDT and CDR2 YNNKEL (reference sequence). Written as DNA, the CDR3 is TGTGCCAGCAGCCAAGATGGGCGACAGGGGCCCTATGGCTACACCTTC. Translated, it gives CASSQDGRQGPYGYTF.

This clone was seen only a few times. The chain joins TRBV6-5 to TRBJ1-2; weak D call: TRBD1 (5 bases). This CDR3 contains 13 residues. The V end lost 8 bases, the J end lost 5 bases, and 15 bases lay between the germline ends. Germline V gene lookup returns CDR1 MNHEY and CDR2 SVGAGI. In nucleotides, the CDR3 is TGTGCCAGCCAACAAGACAGATCGTATGGCTACACCTTC. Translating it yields CASQQDRSYGYTF.

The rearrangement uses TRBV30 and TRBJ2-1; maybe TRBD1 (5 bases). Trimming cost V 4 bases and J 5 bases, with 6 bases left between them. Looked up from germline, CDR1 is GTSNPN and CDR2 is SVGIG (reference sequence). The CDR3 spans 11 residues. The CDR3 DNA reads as TGTGCCTGGAAGGACAACAATGAGCAGTTCTTC. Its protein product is CAWKDNNEQFF. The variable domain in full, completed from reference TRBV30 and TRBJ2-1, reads SQTIHQWPATLVQPVGSPLSLECTVEGTSNPNLYWYRQAAGRGLQLLFYSVGIGQISSEVPQNLSASRPQDRQFILSSKKLLLSDSGFYLCAWKDNNEQFFGPGTRLTVL.